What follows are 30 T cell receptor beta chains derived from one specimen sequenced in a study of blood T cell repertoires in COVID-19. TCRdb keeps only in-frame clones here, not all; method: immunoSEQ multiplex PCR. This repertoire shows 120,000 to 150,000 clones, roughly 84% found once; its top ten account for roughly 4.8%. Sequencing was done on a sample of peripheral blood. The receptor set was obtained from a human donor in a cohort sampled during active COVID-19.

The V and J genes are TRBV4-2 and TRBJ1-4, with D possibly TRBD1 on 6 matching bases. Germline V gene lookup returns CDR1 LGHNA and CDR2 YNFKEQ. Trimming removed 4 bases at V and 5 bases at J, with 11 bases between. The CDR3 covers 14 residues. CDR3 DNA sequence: TGTGCCAGCAGCCCGGACAGAAGAAATGAAAAACTGTTTTTT. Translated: CASSPDRRNEKLFF.

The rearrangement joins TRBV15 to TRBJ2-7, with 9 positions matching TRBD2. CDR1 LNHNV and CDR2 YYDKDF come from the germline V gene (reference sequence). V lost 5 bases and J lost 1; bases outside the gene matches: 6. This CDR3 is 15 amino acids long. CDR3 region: CATSGSGGPSYEQYF. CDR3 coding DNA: TGTGCCACCAGCGGAAGCGGGGGGCCATCCTACGAGCAGTACTTC.

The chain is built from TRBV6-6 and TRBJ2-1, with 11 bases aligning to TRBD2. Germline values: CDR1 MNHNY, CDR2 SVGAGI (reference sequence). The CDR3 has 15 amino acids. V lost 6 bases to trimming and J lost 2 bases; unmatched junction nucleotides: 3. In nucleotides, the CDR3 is TGTGCCAGCAGCGAACTAGCGGGAGCCTACAATGAGCAGTTCTTC. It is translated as CASSELAGAYNEQFF.

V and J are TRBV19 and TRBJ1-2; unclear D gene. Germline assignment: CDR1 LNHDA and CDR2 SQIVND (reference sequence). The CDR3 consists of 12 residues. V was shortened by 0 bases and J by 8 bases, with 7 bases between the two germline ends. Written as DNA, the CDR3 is TGTGCCAGTAGTATAGACTTGGGCGGCTACACCTTC. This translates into CASSIDLGGYTF.

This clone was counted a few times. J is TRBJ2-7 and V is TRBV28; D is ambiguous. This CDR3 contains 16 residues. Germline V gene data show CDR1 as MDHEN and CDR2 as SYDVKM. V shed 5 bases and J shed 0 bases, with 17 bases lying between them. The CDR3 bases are TGTGCCAGCAGTAACCCCGGATATCGGAGCTCCTACGAGCAGTACGTC. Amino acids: CASSNPGYRSSYEQYV.

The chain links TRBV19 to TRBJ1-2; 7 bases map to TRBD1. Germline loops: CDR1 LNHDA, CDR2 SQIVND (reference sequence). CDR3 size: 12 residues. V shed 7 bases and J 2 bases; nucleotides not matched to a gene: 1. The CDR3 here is CASNRGNYGYTF. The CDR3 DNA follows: TGTGCCAGTAACAGGGGAAACTATGGCTACACCTTC.

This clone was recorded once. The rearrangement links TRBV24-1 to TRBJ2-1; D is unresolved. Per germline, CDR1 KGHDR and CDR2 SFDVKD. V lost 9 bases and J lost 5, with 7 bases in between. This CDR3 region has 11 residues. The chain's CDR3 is CATSYHNEQFF. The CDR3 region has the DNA TGTGCCACCTCCTACCACAATGAGCAGTTCTTC.

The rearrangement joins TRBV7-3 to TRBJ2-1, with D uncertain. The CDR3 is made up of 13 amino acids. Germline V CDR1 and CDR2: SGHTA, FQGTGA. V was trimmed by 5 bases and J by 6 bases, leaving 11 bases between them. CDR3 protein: CASSDWPPNEQFF. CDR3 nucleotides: TGTGCCAGCAGCGACTGGCCCCCCAATGAGCAGTTCTTC. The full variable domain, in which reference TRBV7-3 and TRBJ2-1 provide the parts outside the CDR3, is GAGVSQTPSNKVTEKGKYVELRCDPISGHTALYWYRQSLGQGPEFLIYFQGTGAADDSGLPNDRFFAVRPEGSVSTLKIQRTERGDSAVYLCASSDWPPNEQFFGPGTRLTVL.

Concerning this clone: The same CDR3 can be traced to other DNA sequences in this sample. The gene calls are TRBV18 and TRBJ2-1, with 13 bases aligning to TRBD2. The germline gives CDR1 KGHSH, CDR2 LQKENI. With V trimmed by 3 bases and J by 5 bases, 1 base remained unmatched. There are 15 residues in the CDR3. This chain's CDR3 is CASSPGLAGDNEQFF. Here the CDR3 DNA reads TGTGCCAGCTCACCCGGACTAGCGGGAGACAATGAGCAGTTCTTC.

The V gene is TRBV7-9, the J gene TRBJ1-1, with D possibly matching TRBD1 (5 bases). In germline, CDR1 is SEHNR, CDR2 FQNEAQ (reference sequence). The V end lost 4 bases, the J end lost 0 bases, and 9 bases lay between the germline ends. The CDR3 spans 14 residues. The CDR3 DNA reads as TGTGCCAGCAGCTCGACGACAGTGAACACTGAAGCTTTCTTT. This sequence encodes CASSSTTVNTEAFF. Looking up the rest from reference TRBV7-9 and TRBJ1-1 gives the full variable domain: DTGVSQNPRHKITKRGQNVTFRCDPISEHNRLYWYRQTLGQGPEFLTYFQNEAQLEKSRLLSDRFSAERPKGSFSTLEIQRTEQGDSAMYLCASSSTTVNTEAFFGQGTRLTVV.

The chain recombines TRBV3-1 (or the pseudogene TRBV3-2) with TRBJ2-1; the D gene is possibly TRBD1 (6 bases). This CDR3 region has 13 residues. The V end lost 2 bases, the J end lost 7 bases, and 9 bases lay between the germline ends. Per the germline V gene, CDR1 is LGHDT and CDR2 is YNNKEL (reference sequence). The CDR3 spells CASSQPQGNEQFF. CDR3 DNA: TGTGCCAGCAGCCAACCTCAGGGGAATGAGCAGTTCTTC.

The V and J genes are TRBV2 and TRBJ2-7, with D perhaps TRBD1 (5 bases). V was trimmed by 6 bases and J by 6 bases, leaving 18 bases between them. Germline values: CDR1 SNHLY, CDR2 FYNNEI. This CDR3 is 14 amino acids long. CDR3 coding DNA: TGTGCCAGCAGCGACAGCCGTCGATTGGGCGAGCAGTACTTC. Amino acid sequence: CASSDSRRLGEQYF.

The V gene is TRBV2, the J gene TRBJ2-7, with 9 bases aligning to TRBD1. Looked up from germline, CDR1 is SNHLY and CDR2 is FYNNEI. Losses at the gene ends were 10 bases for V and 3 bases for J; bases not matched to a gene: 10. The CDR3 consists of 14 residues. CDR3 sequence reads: CAIMSGTGFYEQYV. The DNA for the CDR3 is TGTGCCATCATGTCCGGGACAGGGTTCTACGAGCAGTACGTC.

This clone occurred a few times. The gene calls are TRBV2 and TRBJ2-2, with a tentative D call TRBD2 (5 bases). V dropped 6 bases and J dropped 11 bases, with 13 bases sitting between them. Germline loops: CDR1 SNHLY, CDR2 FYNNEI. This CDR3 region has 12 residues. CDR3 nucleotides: TGTGCCAGCAGGCCGAGGGTGGGAGAGCTGTTTTTT. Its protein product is CASRPRVGELFF.

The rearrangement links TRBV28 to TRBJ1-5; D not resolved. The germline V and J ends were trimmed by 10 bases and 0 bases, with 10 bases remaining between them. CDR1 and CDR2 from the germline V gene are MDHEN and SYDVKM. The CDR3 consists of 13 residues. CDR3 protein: CATQVDSNQPQHF. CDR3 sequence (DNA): TGTGCCACCCAGGTAGATAGCAATCAGCCCCAGCATTTT.

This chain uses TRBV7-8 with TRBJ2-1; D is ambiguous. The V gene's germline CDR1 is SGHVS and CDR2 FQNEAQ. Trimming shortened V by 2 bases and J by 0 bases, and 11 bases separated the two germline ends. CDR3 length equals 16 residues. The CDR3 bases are TGTGCCAGCAGCTTAAGGAGTCTACACTCCTACAATGAGCAGTTCTTC. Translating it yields CASSLRSLHSYNEQFF.

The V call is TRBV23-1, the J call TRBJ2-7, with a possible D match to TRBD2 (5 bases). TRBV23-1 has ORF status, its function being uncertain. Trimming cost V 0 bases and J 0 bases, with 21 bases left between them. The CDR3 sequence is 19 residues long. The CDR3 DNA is TGCGCCAGCAGTCAATCACCCCCGAAAGGGCCAGCGGTCTCCTACGAGCAGTACGTC. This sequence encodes CASSQSPPKGPAVSYEQYV.

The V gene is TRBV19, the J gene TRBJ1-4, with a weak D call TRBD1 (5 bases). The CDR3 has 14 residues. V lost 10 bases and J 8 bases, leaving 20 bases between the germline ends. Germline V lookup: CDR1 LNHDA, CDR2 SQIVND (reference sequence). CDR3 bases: TGTGCCACCTCCGCGGCGGGGGTCCGGGAAAAACTGTTTTTT. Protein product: CATSAAGVREKLFF.

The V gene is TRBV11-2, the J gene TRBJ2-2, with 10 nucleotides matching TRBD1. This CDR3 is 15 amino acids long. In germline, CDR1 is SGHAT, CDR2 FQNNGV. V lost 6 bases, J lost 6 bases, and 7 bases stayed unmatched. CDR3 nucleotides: TGTGCCAGCAGTCCCGGGACAGGGGCGGCCGGGGAGCTGTTTTTT. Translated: CASSPGTGAAGELFF.

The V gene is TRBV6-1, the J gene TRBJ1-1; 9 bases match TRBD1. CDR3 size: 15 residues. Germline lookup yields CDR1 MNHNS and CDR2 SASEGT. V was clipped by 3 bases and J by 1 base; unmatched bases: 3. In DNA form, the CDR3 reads TGTGCCAGCAGTGACCGGACAGGGGCGAACACTGAAGCTTTCTTT. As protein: CASSDRTGANTEAFF.

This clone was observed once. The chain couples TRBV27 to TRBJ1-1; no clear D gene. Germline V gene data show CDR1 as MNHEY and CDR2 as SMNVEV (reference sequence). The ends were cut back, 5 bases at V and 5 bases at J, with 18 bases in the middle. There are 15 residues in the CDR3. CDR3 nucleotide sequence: TGTGCCAGCAGTCCGTCGGGTGGGTCGAGTACTGAAGCTTTCTTT. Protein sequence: CASSPSGGSSTEAFF.

CDR3 residues: CASSEAPPGDRVGTEAFF. Written as DNA, the CDR3 is TGTGCCAGCAGTGAAGCGCCCCCAGGGGATCGCGTGGGCACTGAAGCTTTCTTT. V gene TRBV2 combines with J gene TRBJ1-1, with a possible D match to TRBD1 (6 bases). CDR3 length: 18 amino acids. From germline, CDR1 is SNHLY and CDR2 FYNNEI. V was cut by 0 bases and J by 4 bases, with 21 bases left in between.

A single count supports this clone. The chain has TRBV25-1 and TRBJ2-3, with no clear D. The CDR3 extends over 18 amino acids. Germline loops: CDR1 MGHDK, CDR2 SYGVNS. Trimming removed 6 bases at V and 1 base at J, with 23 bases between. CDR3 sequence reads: CASSPYFRVNRGTDTQYF. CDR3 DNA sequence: TGTGCCAGCAGCCCATATTTTCGAGTAAACCGGGGCACAGATACGCAGTATTTT.

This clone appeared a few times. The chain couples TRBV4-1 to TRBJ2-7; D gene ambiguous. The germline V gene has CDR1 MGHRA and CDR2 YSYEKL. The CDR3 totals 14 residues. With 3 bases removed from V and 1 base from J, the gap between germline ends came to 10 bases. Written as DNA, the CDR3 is TGCGCCAGCAGCCAGTCCGAGGAGTCCTACGAGCAGTACTTC. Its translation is CASSQSEESYEQYF.

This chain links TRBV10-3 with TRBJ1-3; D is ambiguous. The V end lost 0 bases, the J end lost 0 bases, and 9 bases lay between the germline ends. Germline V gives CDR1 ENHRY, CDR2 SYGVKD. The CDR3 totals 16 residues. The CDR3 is CAISESTILSGNTIYF. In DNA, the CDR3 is TGTGCCATCAGTGAGTCCACTATCCTCTCTGGAAACACCATATATTTT.

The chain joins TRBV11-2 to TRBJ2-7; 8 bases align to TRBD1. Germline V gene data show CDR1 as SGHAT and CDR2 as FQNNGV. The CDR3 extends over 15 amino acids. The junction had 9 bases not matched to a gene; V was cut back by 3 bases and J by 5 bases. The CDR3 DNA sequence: TGTGCCAGCAGCTTGGCGCAGGGGGCGAGCCACGAGCAGTACTTC. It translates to CASSLAQGASHEQYF.

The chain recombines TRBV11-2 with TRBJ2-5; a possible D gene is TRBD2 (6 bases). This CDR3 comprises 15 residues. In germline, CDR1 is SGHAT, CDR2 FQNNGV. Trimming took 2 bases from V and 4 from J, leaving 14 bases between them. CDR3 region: CASSLNRLGGETQYF. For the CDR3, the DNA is TGTGCCAGCAGCTTAAATCGTCTCGGGGGAGAGACCCAGTACTTC.

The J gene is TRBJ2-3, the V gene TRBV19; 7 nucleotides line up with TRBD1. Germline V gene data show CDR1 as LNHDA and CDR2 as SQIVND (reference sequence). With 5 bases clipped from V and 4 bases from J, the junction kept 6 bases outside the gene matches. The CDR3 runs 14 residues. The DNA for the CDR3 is TGTGCCAGTAGTTCCCTTCAGGGGGCAGATACGCAGTATTTT. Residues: CASSSLQGADTQYF.

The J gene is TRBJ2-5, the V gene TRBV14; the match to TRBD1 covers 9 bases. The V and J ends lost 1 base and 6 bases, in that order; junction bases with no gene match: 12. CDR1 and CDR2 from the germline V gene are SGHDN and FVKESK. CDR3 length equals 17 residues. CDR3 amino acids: CASSQGLPGQGWQTQYF. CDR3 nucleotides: TGTGCCAGCAGCCAAGGCCTTCCGGGACAGGGTTGGCAGACCCAGTACTTC.

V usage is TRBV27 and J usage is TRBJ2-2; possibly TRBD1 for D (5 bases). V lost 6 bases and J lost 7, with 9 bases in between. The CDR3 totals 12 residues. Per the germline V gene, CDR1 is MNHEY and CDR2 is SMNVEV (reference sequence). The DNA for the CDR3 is TGTGCCAGCAGCAGGGTTAGCGGGGAGCTGTTTTTT. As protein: CASSRVSGELFF.